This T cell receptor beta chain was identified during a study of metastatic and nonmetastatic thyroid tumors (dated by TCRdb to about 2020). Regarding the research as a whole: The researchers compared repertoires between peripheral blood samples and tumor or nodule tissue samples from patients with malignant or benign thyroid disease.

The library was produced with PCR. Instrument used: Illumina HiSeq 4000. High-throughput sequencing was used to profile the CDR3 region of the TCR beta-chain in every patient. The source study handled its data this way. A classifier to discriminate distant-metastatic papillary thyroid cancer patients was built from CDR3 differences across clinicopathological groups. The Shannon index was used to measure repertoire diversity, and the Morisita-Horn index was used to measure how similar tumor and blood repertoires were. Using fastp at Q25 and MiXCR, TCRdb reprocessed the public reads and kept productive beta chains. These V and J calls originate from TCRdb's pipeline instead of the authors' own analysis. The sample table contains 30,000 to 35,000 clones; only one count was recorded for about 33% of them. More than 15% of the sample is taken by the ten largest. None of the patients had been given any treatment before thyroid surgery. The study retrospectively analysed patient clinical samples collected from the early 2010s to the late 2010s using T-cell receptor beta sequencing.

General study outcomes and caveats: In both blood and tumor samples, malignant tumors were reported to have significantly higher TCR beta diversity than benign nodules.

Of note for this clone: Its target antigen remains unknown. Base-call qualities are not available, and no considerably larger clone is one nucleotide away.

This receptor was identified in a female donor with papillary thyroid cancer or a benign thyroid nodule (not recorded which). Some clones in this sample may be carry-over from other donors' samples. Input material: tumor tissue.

The bases read TGTGCCAGCAGTGAAGCGCTAGCGGGGGGTTTCTACGAGCAGTACTTC. It is translated as CASSEALAGGFYEQYF. The rearrangement joined TRBV6-1 to TRBJ2-7, with TRBD2 identical over 11 junction bases. For this chain, trimming is 0 bases at the V end and 3 bases at the J end, and the number of junction bases without a gene match is 4. For CDR1 and CDR2, the germline V gene lists MNHNS and SASEGT. Reading from cysteine to phenylalanine, the CDR3 counts 16 amino acids. The only DNA kept is the CDR3, 48 bases in frame from the first base.